This entry is about one TCR beta chain. This clonotype was found many times. The specificity of this receptor is unknown. The sample holds no much larger clone one base away, and base qualities are not on file. This specimen belongs to a study of early T cells in non-severe SARS-CoV-2 infection (dated by TCRdb to about 2021). As for the study more broadly: TCR sequencing used bulk RNA from unsorted whole blood, so alpha and beta chains could not be paired. Broader findings and caveats from the paper: VDJdb matching was skewed toward anti-spike CD8 responses, so virus-specific expansions were likely underestimated and private and CD4 specificities were missed.

The V end gives up 4 bases and the J end 6 bases, leaving 8 bases in the junction not matched to a gene. The germline V gene provides CDR1 SGHTA and CDR2 FQGTGA. The CDR3 holds 15 amino acids from the cysteine to the phenylalanine. Here the CDR3 DNA is all that survives: 45 bases in frame from base 1. Set within a cohort of healthcare workers in London, UK, this nested case-control study involved weekly PCR testing of nasopharyngeal swabs along with blood sampling. Healthcare workers were recruited during the week of the UK lockdown, between 23 and 31 March 2020, and followed weekly for up to roughly 16 weeks. Libraries were constructed by 5' RACE. The reads were generated on a NextSeq 500. Unique molecular identifiers were attached to individual cDNA molecules in the TCR library protocol so that sequencing error and PCR bias could be corrected. Both TCR alpha and beta chains were sequenced, and tight co-correlation was observed between alpha and beta sequence abundances in each sample. Turning to the authors' computational methods: Decombinator V4 was used to annotate TCR sequences for V gene, J gene and CDR3. Expanded TCRs were defined as changing significantly between any two time points under a Poisson model with p below 0.0001. Abundances of TCRs were expressed as counts per million after normalisation to the total number of TCRs sequenced in each sample. MAIT TCRs were defined by TRAV1-2 paired with TRAJ12, TRAJ20 or TRAJ33, and iNKT TCRs by TRAV10 paired with TRAJ18. VDJdb, accessed on 1 November 2021, was searched for TCRs annotated for CMV, EBV and SARS-CoV-2, and TCRs annotated for more than one antigen were excluded. TCRdb handled the public reads itself, with Q25 trimming in fastp and clone calling in MiXCR, and kept productive beta chains. Records with the same CDR3 protein are collapsed into one entry carrying the most frequent genes and DNA. TCRdb's processing, not the study's, gives the V and J calls here. A total of approximately 46,000 distinct CDR3 sequences appear in this sample, around 5.7% of them only once. The ten largest clonotypes hold 9.5% to 15% of the sample.

The sequence was collected from an adult who was a healthcare worker with PCR-confirmed SARS-CoV-2 infection or an uninfected control (not recorded which). The sequencing sample was made of whole blood. The chain was built from TRBV7-3 and TRBJ2-1; TRBD1 lines up with 8 middle nucleotides. In nucleotides, the sequence is TGTGCCAGCAGCTCAAGCAGGGGGCGCAGCAATGAGCAGTTCTTC. This codes for CASSSSRGRSNEQFF.